A selection of T cell receptor beta chains follows, all from one sample in a study of T cells in Graves' hyperthyroidism and ophthalmopathy. TCRdb re-analysed the multiplex PCR reads in MiXCR, keeping a single row per CDR3 protein. The profile covers hundreds of thousands of distinct CDR3 sequences, with nearly 45% appearing a single time and less than 9% taken by the ten largest. Sequenced: peripheral blood or thyroid tissue (not recorded which). These receptor sequences come from an adult man with Graves' disease, either hyperthyroidism or ophthalmopathy (not recorded which). The CDR3 runs from the conserved cysteine through the conserved F or W. Each record gives: clone size, D gene, V gene, J gene, CDR3 DNA, CDR3 protein. The D gene is left open where the match is weak. Clone size is given for some rows only: seen once, a few or many times, or a class if the clone is expanded.

few	.	TRBV2	TRBJ2-5	TGTGCCAGCAGTGACGATGCGGGACTGAAGAAGACCCAGTACTTC	CASSDDAGLKKTQYF
many	.	TRBV20-1	TRBJ1-2	TGCAGTGCTAGAGATGATGGGCCCCTGGGAGGCTACACCTTC	CSARDDGPLGGYTF
few	.	TRBV7-2	TRBJ1-2	TGTGCCAGCAGCGAAAGCGCCGGGAGTTACTATGGCTACACCTTC	CASSESAGSYYGYTF
many	.	TRBV24-1	TRBJ1-5	TGTGCCACCAGTGCCCCCAATCAGCCCCAGCATTTT	CATSAPNQPQHF
.	TRBD1	TRBV29-1	TRBJ1-3	TGCAGCGCCGAAGGACAGGGGGAGAACACCATATATTTT	CSAEGQGENTIYF
.	.	TRBV11-3	TRBJ1-4	TGTGCCAGCAGCTTAGATGAGGACAGAAGTAGTGAAAAACTGTTTTTT	CASSLDEDRSSEKLFF
.	.	TRBV6-1	TRBJ1-1	TGTGCCAGCAGTGAACAGAGGGGGAACACTGAAGCTTTCTTT	CASSEQRGNTEAFF
many	.	TRBV7-8	TRBJ2-7	TGTGCCAGCAGCTCCGTTCGGGCCGAGCAGTACTTC	CASSSVRAEQYF
few	.	TRBV2	TRBJ2-7	TGTGCCAGCAATACTGGGGGTCCCTACGAGCAGTACTTC	CASNTGGPYEQYF
.	.	TRBV6-6	TRBJ2-7	TGTGCCAGCAGTTACTCCACAAACTACGAGCAGTACTTC	CASSYSTNYEQYF
.	TRBD1	TRBV29-1	TRBJ2-2	TGCAGCGTTGAAACGGGGACAGGACCCGGGGAGCTGTTTTTT	CSVETGTGPGELFF
.	.	TRBV9	TRBJ1-1	TGCGCCAGCAGCCATGTCACGACAGCTCTGAACACTGAAGCTTTCTTT	CASSHVTTALNTEAFF
many	.	TRBV7-8	TRBJ1-6	TGTGCCAGCAGCTTTAATAATTCACCCCTCCACTTT	CASSFNNSPLHF
.	TRBD1	TRBV20-1	TRBJ1-5	TGCAGTGCTAGTCCAGGGACAGTGGCTCAGCCCCAGCATTTT	CSASPGTVAQPQHF
.	TRBD1	TRBV29-1	TRBJ1-5	TGCAGCGTTCGACAAACAGGGGGAAGCAATCAGCCCCAGCATTTT	CSVRQTGGSNQPQHF